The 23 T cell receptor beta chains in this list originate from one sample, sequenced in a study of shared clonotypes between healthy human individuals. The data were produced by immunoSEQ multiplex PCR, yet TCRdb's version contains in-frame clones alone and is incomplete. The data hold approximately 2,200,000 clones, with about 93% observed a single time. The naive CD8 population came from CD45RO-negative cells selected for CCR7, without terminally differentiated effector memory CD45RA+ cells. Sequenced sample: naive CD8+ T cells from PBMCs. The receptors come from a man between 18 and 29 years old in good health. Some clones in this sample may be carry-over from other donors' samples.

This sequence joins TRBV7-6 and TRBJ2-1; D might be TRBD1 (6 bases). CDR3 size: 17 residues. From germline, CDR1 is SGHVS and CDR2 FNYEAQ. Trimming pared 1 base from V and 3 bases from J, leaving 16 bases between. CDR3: CASSLGIRPGDYNEQFF. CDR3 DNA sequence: TGTGCCAGCAGCTTAGGTATACGGCCAGGGGACTACAATGAGCAGTTCTTC.

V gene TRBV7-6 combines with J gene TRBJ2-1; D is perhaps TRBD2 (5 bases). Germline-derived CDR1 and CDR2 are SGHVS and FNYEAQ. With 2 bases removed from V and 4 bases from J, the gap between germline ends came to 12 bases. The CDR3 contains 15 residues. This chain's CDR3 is CASSLNNRDYNEQFF. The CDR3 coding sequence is TGTGCCAGCAGCTTAAACAACCGGGATTACAATGAGCAGTTCTTC.

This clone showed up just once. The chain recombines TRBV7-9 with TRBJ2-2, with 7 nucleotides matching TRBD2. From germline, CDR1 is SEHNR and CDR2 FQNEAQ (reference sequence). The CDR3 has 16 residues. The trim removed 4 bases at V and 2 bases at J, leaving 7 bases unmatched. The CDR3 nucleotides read TGTGCCAGCAGCTCCTGGACTAGTTCTAACACCGGGGAGCTGTTTTTT. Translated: CASSSWTSSNTGELFF.

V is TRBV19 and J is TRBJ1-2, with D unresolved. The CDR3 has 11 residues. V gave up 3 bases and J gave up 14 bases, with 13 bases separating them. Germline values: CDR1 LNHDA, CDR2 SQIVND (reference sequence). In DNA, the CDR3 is TGTGCCAGTAGTATTGGAATTGCGGAGACCTTC. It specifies CASSIGIAETF.

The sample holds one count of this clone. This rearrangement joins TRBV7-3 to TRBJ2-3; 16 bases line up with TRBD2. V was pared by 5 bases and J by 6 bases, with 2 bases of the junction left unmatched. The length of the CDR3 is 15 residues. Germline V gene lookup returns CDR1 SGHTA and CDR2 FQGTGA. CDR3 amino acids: CASSEGLAGGDTQYF. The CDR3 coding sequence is TGTGCCAGCAGCGAGGGACTAGCGGGAGGGGATACGCAGTATTTT.

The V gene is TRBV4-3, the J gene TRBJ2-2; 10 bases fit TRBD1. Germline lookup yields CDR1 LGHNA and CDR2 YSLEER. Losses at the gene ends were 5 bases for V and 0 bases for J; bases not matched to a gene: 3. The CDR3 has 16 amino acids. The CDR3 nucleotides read TGCGCCAGCAGCTACGGGACAGGGGCGAACACCGGGGAGCTGTTTTTT. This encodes CASSYGTGANTGELFF.

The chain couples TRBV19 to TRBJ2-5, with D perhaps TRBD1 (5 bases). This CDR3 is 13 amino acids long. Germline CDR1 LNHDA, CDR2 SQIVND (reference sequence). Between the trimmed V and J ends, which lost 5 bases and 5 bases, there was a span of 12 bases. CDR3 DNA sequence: TGTGCCAGTAGTGGGGCAGGCTGGGAGACCCAGTACTTC. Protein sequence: CASSGAGWETQYF.

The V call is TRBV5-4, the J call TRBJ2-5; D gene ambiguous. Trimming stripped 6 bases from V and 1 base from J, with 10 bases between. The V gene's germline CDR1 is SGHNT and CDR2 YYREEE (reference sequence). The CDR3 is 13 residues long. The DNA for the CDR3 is TGTGCCAGCATGGGCACCCTCCAAGAGACCCAGTACTTC. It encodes CASMGTLQETQYF.

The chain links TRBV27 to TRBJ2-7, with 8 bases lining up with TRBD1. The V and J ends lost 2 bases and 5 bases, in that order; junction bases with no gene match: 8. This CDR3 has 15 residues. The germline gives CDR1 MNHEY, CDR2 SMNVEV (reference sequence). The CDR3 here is CASSLNRGNQNEQYF. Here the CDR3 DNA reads TGTGCCAGCAGTTTAAACAGGGGGAATCAGAACGAGCAGTACTTC.

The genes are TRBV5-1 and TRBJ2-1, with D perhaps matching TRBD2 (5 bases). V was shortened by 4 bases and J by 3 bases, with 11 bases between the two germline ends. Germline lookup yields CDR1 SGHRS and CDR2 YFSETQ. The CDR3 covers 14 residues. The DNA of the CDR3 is TGCGCCAGCAGCCCGGACTTGCGCTACAATGAGCAGTTCTTC. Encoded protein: CASSPDLRYNEQFF.

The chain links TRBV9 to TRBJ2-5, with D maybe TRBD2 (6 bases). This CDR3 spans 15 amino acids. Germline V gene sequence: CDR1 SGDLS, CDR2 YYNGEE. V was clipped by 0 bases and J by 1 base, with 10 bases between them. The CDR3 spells CASSVADSGQETQYF. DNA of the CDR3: TGTGCCAGCAGCGTAGCAGATAGCGGCCAAGAGACCCAGTACTTC.

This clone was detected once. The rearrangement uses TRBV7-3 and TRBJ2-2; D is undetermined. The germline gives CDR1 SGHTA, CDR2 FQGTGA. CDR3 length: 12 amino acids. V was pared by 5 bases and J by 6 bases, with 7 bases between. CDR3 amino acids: CASSPFPGELFF. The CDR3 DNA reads TGTGCCAGCAGCCCGTTTCCCGGGGAGCTGTTTTTT.

The DNA of the CDR3 is TGTGCCAGCAGAAACACGGGACTGTGGGAGCAGTACTTC. It specifies CASRNTGLWEQYF. The chain uses TRBV2 and TRBJ2-7, with D tentatively TRBD2 (6 bases). The CDR3 sequence is 13 residues long. Trimming took 6 bases from V and 7 from J, leaving 16 bases between them. Germline lookup yields CDR1 SNHLY and CDR2 FYNNEI. Looking up the rest from reference TRBV2 and TRBJ2-7 gives the full variable domain: EPEVTQTPSHQVTQMGQEVILRCVPISNHLYFYWYRQILGQKVEFLVSFYNNEISEKSEIFDDQFSVERPDGSNFTLKIRSTKLEDSAMYFCASRNTGLWEQYFGPGTRLTVT.

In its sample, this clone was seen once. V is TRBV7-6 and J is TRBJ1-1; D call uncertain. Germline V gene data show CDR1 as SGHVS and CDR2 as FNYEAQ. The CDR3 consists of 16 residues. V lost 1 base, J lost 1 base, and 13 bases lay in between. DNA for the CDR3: TGTGCCAGCAGCTTAGTATCGGCGGCAGCGAACACTGAAGCTTTCTTT. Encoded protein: CASSLVSAAANTEAFF.

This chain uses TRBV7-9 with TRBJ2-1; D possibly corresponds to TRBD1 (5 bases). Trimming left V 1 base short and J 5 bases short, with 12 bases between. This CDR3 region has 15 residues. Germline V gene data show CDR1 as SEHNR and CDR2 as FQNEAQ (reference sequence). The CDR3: CASSLGRVGHNEQFF. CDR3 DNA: TGTGCCAGCAGCTTAGGCAGGGTAGGCCACAATGAGCAGTTCTTC.

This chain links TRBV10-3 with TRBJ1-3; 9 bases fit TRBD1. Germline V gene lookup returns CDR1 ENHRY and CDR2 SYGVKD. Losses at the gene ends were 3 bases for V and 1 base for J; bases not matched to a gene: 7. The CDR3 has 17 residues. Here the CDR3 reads CAISEGGQGESGNTIYF. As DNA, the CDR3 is TGTGCCATCAGTGAAGGGGGACAGGGAGAGTCTGGAAACACCATATATTTT.

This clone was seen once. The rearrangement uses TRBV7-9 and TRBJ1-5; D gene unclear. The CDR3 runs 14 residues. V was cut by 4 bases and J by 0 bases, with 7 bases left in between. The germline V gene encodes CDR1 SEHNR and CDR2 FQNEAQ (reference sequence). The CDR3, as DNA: TGTGCCAGCAGCTCGCCATTTAGCAATCAGCCCCAGCATTTT. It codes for CASSSPFSNQPQHF.

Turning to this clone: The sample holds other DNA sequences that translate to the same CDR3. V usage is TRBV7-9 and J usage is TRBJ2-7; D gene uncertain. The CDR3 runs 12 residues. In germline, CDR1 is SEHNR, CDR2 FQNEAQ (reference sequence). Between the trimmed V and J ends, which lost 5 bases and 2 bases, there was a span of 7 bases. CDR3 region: CASSPGTYEQYF. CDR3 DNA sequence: TGTGCCAGCAGCCCTGGAACCTACGAGCAGTACTTC.

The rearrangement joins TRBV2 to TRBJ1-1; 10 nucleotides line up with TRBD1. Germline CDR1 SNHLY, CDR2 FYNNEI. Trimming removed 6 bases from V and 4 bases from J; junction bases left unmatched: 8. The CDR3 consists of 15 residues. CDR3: CASSRRQGAGTEAFF. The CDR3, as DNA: TGTGCCAGCAGCCGTCGACAGGGGGCCGGCACTGAAGCTTTCTTT.

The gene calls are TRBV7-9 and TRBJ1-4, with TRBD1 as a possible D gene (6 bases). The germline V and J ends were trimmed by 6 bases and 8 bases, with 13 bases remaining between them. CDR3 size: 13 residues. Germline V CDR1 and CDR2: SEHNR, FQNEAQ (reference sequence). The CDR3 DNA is TGTGCCAGCAGGCGAGGGGGATTAGAAAAACTGTTTTTT. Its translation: CASRRGGLEKLFF.

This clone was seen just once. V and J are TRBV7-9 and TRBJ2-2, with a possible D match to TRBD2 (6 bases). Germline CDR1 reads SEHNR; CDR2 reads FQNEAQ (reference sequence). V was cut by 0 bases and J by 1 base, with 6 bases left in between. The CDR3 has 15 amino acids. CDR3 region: CASSLARGNTGELFF. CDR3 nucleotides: TGTGCCAGCAGCTTAGCGCGGGGGAACACCGGGGAGCTGTTTTTT. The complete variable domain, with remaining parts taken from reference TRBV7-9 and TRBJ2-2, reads DTGVSQNPRHKITKRGQNVTFRCDPISEHNRLYWYRQTLGQGPEFLTYFQNEAQLEKSRLLSDRFSAERPKGSFSTLEIQRTEQGDSAMYLCASSLARGNTGELFFGEGSRLTVL.

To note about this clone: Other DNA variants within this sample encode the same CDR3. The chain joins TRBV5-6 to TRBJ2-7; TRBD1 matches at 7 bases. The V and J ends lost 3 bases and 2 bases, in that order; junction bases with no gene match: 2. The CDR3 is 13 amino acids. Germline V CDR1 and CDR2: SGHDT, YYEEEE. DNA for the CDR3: TGTGCCAGCAGCTGGGACAGAACCTACGAGCAGTACTTC. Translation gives CASSWDRTYEQYF.

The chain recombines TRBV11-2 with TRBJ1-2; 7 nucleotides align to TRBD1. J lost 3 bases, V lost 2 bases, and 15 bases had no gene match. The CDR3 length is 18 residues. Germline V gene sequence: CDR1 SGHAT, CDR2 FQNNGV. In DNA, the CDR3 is TGTGCCAGCAGCTTATTCCCTCAGACAGGGAGGGGCGACTATGGCTACACCTTC. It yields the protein CASSLFPQTGRGDYGYTF.